This TCR beta chain was sequenced during a study of CD8+ T cells in alopecia areata. In the study overall: Severity of treated patients was scored by affected scalp percentage. Study observations and caveats: For lesional scalp, especially alopecia totalis/universalis, clonality was higher than in normal scalp. Under tofacitinib, fewer expanded CD8+ clones appeared among the top 100 scalp clones.

V lost 5 bases to trimming and J lost 8 bases, with 16 bases between them. Germline CDR1 and CDR2: GTSNPN and SVGIG (reference sequence). This CDR3 is 13 amino acids long. Investigators isolated RNA and reverse transcribed it into cDNA to act as the sequencing template. Sequenced by immunoSEQ multiplex PCR; TCRdb stores in-frame clones only, minus some. The sample consists of about 120,000 clones, around 56% of them appearing once. As to this clone: The antigen is unknown.

Specified treatment: oral pan-JAK inhibitor, 5-10 mg twice daily. This clonotype was obtained from a human donor with alopecia areata. This material consisted of CD4+ T cells sorted from blood, taken at week 4, from a patient treated with tofacitinib. V gene TRBV30 combines with J gene TRBJ1-5; tentative D call: TRBD1 (6 bases). The CDR3 reads CAWSQGLSEPQHF. The CDR3 nucleotides read TGTGCCTGGTCACAGGGTCTTAGTGAGCCCCAGCATTTT.